The 6 T cell receptor beta chains below all came from one sample that was sequenced in a study of immune evolution from preneoplasia to lung adenocarcinoma. Profiling relied on immunoSEQ multiplex PCR, and the TCRdb table lists in-frame clones only, not all of them. The table lists tens of thousands of clones, approximately 71% of them singletons. The sequenced sample was FFPE invasive lung adenocarcinoma tissue. The receptor set was obtained from a person in their sixties with lung adenocarcinoma.

The table lists this clone with a count of one. V gene TRBV29-1 combines with J gene TRBJ2-7; 7 bases agree with TRBD1. Germline V gene data show CDR1 as SQVTM and CDR2 as ANQGSEA. V trimming: 4 bases; J trimming: 3 bases; junction bases outside the gene matches: 3. The CDR3 totals 12 residues. The chain's CDR3 is CSVGQGRYEQYF. Here the CDR3 DNA reads TGCAGCGTTGGACAGGGCCGCTACGAGCAGTACTTC.

The table lists this clone with a few counts. This chain's CDR3 is CASSLGDSTDTQYF. The CDR3 DNA reads TGTGCCAGCAGCTTAGGGGACAGCACAGATACGCAGTATTTT. The chain employs TRBV5-4 and TRBJ2-3; perhaps D is TRBD1 or TRBD2 (5 bases each). V was shortened by 2 bases and J by 0 bases, with 7 bases between the two germline ends. This CDR3 is 14 amino acids long. Per the germline V gene, CDR1 is SGHNT and CDR2 is YYREEE (reference sequence). Drawing the rest from reference TRBV5-4 and TRBJ2-3, the complete variable domain is ETGVTQSPTHLIKTRGQQVTLRCSSQSGHNTVSWYQQALGQGPQFIFQYYREEENGRGNFPPRFSGLQFPNYSSELNVNALELDDSALYLCASSLGDSTDTQYFGPGTRLTVL.

This chain joins TRBV11-1 and TRBJ2-1, with TRBD2 as a possible D gene (6 bases). Between the trimmed V and J ends, which lost 7 bases and 8 bases, there was a span of 18 bases. The germline V gene has CDR1 SGHAT and CDR2 FQDESV (reference sequence). The CDR3 sequence is 14 residues long. The CDR3 here is CASNTLADLDEQFF. The DNA of the CDR3 is TGTGCCAGCAACACTTTAGCGGATCTGGATGAGCAGTTCTTC.

The chain is built from TRBV7-2 and TRBJ2-3, with D tentatively TRBD2 (6 bases). Trimming took 5 bases from V and 4 from J, leaving 13 bases between them. The length of the CDR3 is 14 residues. Germline CDR1 SGHTA, CDR2 FQGNSA. CDR3 coding DNA: TGTGCCAGCAGCCCTACGTCGGGAGCAGATACGCAGTATTTT. Residues: CASSPTSGADTQYF.

The J gene is TRBJ1-1, the V gene TRBV2; 10 nucleotides agree with TRBD1. CDR1 and CDR2 from the germline V gene are SNHLY and FYNNEI. This CDR3 has 13 residues. J was trimmed by 6 bases and V by 6 bases; bases with no gene match: 4. The CDR3 DNA sequence: TGTGCCAGCAGGGGACAGGGGAAGGCTGAAGCTTTCTTT. Its translation: CASRGQGKAEAFF.

The chain uses TRBV28 and TRBJ1-2, with no clear D. Per the germline V gene, CDR1 is MDHEN and CDR2 is SYDVKM. Deletions cut 5 bases from V and 4 bases from J, with 11 bases between. This CDR3 comprises 13 residues. The chain's CDR3 is CASSPASGYGYTF. Written as DNA, the CDR3 is TGTGCCAGCAGTCCAGCTAGCGGCTATGGCTACACCTTC.